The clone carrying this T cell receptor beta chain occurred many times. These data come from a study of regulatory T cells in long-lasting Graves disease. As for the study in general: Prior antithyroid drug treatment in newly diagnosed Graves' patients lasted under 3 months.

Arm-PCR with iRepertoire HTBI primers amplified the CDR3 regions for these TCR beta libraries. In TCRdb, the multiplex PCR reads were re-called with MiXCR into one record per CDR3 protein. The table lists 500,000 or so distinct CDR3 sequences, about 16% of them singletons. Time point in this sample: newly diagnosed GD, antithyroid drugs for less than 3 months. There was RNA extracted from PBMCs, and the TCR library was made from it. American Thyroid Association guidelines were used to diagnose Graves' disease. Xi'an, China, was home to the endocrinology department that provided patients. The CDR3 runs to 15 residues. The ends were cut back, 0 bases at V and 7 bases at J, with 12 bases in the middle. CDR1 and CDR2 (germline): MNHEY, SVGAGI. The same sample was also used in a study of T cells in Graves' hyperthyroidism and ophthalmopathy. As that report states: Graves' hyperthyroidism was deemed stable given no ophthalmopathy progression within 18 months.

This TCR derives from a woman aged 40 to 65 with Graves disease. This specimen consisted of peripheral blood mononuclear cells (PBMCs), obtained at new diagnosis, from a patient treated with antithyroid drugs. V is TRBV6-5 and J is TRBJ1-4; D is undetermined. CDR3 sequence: CASSYSGSRGEKLFF. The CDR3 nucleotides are TGTGCCAGCAGTTACTCGGGCAGCCGAGGTGAAAAACTGTTTTTT.